Listed below are T cell receptor beta chains from one sample, sequenced in a study of type 1 and type 2 diabetes patients. TCRdb used MiXCR to reprocess the multiplex PCR reads, holding one entry per CDR3 protein. The top ten hold roughly 13% of the sample, which has 280,000 or so distinct CDR3 sequences, around 50% seen once. The sample taken for sequencing was peripheral blood mononuclear cells (PBMCs). The receptor set was obtained from a man younger than 30 with type 2 diabetes. CDR3s include the opening cysteine and the closing phenylalanine or tryptophan. A D gene is named only where the DNA matches it firmly. Only some rows state a clone size, as once, few, many or a class for expanded clones.

j_gene,d_gene,v_gene,abundance,CDR3aa,CDR3nt
TRBJ2-3,.,TRBV14,.,CASSQGVRRRTDTQYF,TGTGCCAGCAGCCAAGGTGTCCGGCGACGCACAGATACGCAGTATTTT
TRBJ2-2,.,TRBV27,few,CASSYSGYTGELFF,TGTGCCAGCAGTTACTCGGGGTACACCGGGGAGCTGTTTTTT
TRBJ2-5,TRBD2,TRBV2,few,CASRNTGTTQETQYF,TGTGCCAGCAGGAACACCGGGACTACCCAAGAGACCCAGTACTTC
TRBJ2-1,TRBD2,TRBV24-1,.,CATSDRLAGRYNEQFF,TGTGCCACCAGTGATCGTCTAGCGGGGCGATACAATGAGCAGTTCTTC
TRBJ2-5,.,TRBV12-3/TRBV12-4,many,CASSLWHTSQETQYF,TGTGCCAGCAGTTTATGGCATACCTCCCAAGAGACCCAGTACTTC
TRBJ2-7,.,TRBV14,many,CASSQAPGEQYF,TGTGCCAGCAGCCAAGCCCCTGGGGAGCAGTACTTC
TRBJ2-1,.,TRBV30,.,CAWSKRDSYNGQFF,TGTGCCTGGAGTAAGCGGGACAGCTACAATGGGCAGTTCTTC
TRBJ1-2,.,TRBV29-1,.,CSVDAGYTF,TGCAGCGTTGATGCTGGCTACACCTTC
TRBJ1-6,.,TRBV30,.,CAWSGNRDTTGGNSPLHF,TGTGCCTGGAGTGGAAACCGGGACACAACGGGCGGTAATTCACCCCTCCACTTT
TRBJ1-2,.,TRBV10-3,.,CAISGDGEANYGYTF,TGTGCCATCAGTGGAGACGGTGAAGCTAACTATGGCTACACCTTC
TRBJ1-2,.,TRBV4-3,.,CASSQDTRKIYGYTF,TGCGCCAGCAGCCAAGATACCAGAAAAATCTATGGCTACACCTTC
TRBJ2-5,.,TRBV12-3/TRBV12-4,.,CASTPAGAIKETQYF,TGTGCCAGCACCCCAGCGGGCGCGATAAAAGAGACCCAGTACTTC
TRBJ1-1,.,TRBV25-1,many,CASIQSRGGASEAFF,TGTGCCAGCATCCAATCGCGGGGAGGTGCCTCTGAAGCTTTCTTT
TRBJ2-3,.,TRBV12-3/TRBV12-4,.,CASGPSLEGESDTQYF,TGTGCTAGTGGCCCTTCGTTGGAAGGGGAGTCAGATACGCAGTATTTT
TRBJ2-1,.,TRBV7-7,few,CASSLVSAPYNEQFF,TGTGCTAGCAGCTTAGTGAGTGCTCCCTACAATGAGCAGTTCTTC
TRBJ2-7,.,TRBV27,.,CASSSRDTPRGYEQYF,TGTGCCAGCAGTTCGCGGGACACTCCACGGGGCTACGAGCAGTACTTC
TRBJ1-5,.,TRBV7-9,.,CASSLVGEGNQPQHF,TGTGCCAGCAGCTTAGTTGGGGAGGGCAATCAGCCCCAGCATTTT
TRBJ2-1,.,TRBV25-1,few,CASSEYGGNEQFF,TGTGCCAGCAGTGAATATGGGGGTAATGAGCAGTTCTTC
TRBJ1-4,.,TRBV4-1,few,CASSRTQVSFATNEKLFF,TGCGCCAGCAGCCGGACGCAAGTTTCCTTTGCGACTAATGAAAAACTGTTTTTT
TRBJ1-3,.,TRBV7-2,few,CASSSRIGHTIYF,TGTGCCAGCAGCTCACGTATCGGCCATACCATATATTTT
TRBJ2-7,TRBD1,TRBV6-6,few,CASRAIDRGHEQYF,TGTGCCAGCAGAGCGATAGACAGGGGGCACGAGCAGTACTTC
TRBJ1-2,.,TRBV7-6,.,CASREQGRGGYTF,TGTGCCAGCAGAGAGCAGGGTCGGGGTGGCTACACCTTC
TRBJ2-7,TRBD2,TRBV19,.,CASSIKGLAGGSYEQYF,TGTGCCAGTAGTATTAAGGGACTAGCGGGAGGCTCCTACGAGCAGTACTTC
TRBJ2-1,.,TRBV6-6,few,CASSDSSYNEQFF,TGTGCCAGCAGTGACAGCTCCTACAATGAGCAGTTCTTC
TRBJ1-1,.,TRBV6-1,.,CASSEWGTTEAFF,TGTGCCAGCAGTGAATGGGGTACCACTGAAGCTTTCTTT
TRBJ2-4,.,TRBV2,many,CASRSPRALKYF,TGTGCCAGCCGATCCCCCCGGGCCCTCAAGTACTTC
TRBJ1-2,.,TRBV29-1,.,CSVEGGAWGYTF,TGCAGCGTTGAAGGGGGCGCGTGGGGCTACACCTTC
TRBJ1-1,.,TRBV27,few,CASSRNRAEAFF,TGTGCCAGCAGCCGTAACAGGGCTGAAGCTTTCTTT
TRBJ2-3,.,TRBV29-1,few,CSVEELTAASTDTQYF,TGCAGCGTTGAAGAATTAACAGCAGCTAGCACAGATACGCAGTATTTT
TRBJ2-5,.,TRBV7-7,once,CASSSKGTGTETQYF,TGTGCTAGCAGCTCCAAGGGGACGGGGACGGAGACCCAGTACTTC
TRBJ2-1,.,TRBV20-1,once,CSARGETYNEQFF,TGCAGTGCTAGAGGGGAAACCTACAATGAGCAGTTCTTC
TRBJ1-5,.,TRBV2,.,CASSERGNQPQHF,TGTGCCAGCAGTGAACGGGGAAATCAGCCCCAGCATTTT
TRBJ2-1,.,TRBV7-2,.,CASSLPGASSYNEQFF,TGTGCCAGCAGCTTACCAGGGGCGAGCTCCTACAATGAGCAGTTCTTC
TRBJ2-5,.,TRBV9,once,CASSVASDWSTKYF,TGTGCCAGCAGCGTAGCTAGCGACTGGAGTACCAAGTACTTC
TRBJ1-1,.,TRBV19,many,CASSMVGGTEAFF,TGTGCCAGTAGTATGGTGGGGGGCACTGAAGCTTTCTTT
TRBJ2-7,.,TRBV5-1,.,CASRTAGQSYEQYF,TGTGCCAGCAGAACCGCGGGACAGAGCTACGAGCAGTACTTC
TRBJ2-7,TRBD1,TRBV19,.,CASSGDLMRGREQYF,TGTGCCAGTAGTGGCGACTTAATGAGGGGGCGCGAGCAGTACTTC
TRBJ1-2,.,TRBV10-3,.,CAISEGTPSGYTF,TGTGCCATCAGTGAAGGCACCCCTAGTGGCTACACCTTC
TRBJ2-2,TRBD2,TRBV6-1,.,CASSYKRGLAEYNTGELFF,TGTGCCAGCAGTTACAAGAGGGGACTAGCGGAGTATAACACCGGGGAGCTGTTTTTT
TRBJ2-5,.,TRBV12-3/TRBV12-4,.,CASRVKTQYF,TGTGCCAGCAGGGTGAAGACCCAGTACTTC
TRBJ2-7,TRBD1,TRBV25-1,.,CASSATGTGGEQYF,TGTGCCAGCAGTGCCACCGGGACAGGGGGCGAGCAGTACTTC
TRBJ2-7,.,TRBV13,few,CASSRIYEQYF,TGTGCCAGCAGCCGGATCTACGAGCAGTACTTC